This TCR beta chain appears in the sequencing data of a study of technical replicates of blood from several donors. The CDR3 has 13 amino acids. Trimming pared 1 base from V and 3 bases from J, leaving 7 bases between. Germline V gives CDR1 SGHRS, CDR2 YFSETQ. Sequencing used immunoSEQ multiplex PCR; TCRdb keeps in-frame clones, though not all of them. The table records about 84,000 clones, around 92% of them present only once. The chain employs TRBV5-1 and TRBJ1-2; D is unclear. This clonotype originated in a human donor in good health. The sample comprised T cells isolated from PBMCs. The CDR3 DNA sequence: TGCGCCAGCAGCTTGAACAGAGACTATGGCTACACCTTC. Protein sequence: CASSLNRDYGYTF.